The 8 T cell receptor beta chains in this list originate from one sample, sequenced in a study of CD8+ T cells in alopecia areata. Treatment defined: oral pan-JAK inhibitor, 5-10 mg twice daily. Reverse transcription of extracted RNA yielded cDNA, which provided the sequencing template. The assay was immunoSEQ multiplex PCR, and TCRdb's table has in-frame clones only and misses some. The sample holds about 100,000 clones; about 44% are singletons and the top ten take 18%. Source: CD8+ T cells sorted from blood, taken at week 24, from a patient treated with tofacitinib. The receptors derive from a human donor with alopecia areata.

The chain links TRBV30 to TRBJ2-7; D is ambiguous. This CDR3 is 12 amino acids long. Per germline, CDR1 GTSNPN and CDR2 SVGIG (reference sequence). Trimming cost V 5 bases and J 0 bases, with 8 bases left between them. Here the CDR3 DNA reads TGTGCCTGGGCTGGTGCCTCCTACGAGCAGTACTTC. Protein: CAWAGASYEQYF.

A few counts support this clone. This rearrangement joins TRBV4-1 to TRBJ1-2; 9 bases agree with TRBD1. The CDR3 sequence is 16 residues long. In germline, CDR1 is MGHRA, CDR2 YSYEKL. The V segment lost 5 bases and the J segment 4 bases; nucleotides outside the gene matches: 11. CDR3 in DNA: TGCGCCAGCAGCGAGTATACAGGGGGCGGGGGCTATGGCTACACCTTC. It translates to CASSEYTGGGGYGYTF.

The CDR3 nucleotides are TGTGCCACCGACGACAGGACTGAAGCTTTCTTT. This gives the protein CATDDRTEAFF. The rearrangement links TRBV19 to TRBJ1-1; possible D gene TRBD1, 6 bases. Germline CDR1 reads LNHDA; CDR2 reads SQIVND (reference sequence). V dropped 10 bases and J dropped 5 bases, with 11 bases sitting between them. The CDR3 length is 11 residues.

The chain uses TRBV10-2 and TRBJ2-1; perhaps TRBD2 as D (5 bases). The germline V gene encodes CDR1 WSHSY and CDR2 SAAADI. Trimming shortened V by 2 bases and J by 5 bases, and 16 bases separated the two germline ends. CDR3 length equals 16 residues. In nucleotides, the CDR3 is TGCGCCAGCAGTGAGGACCTGGGAGTGGGAAACAATGAGCAGTTCTTC. It specifies CASSEDLGVGNNEQFF.

This chain uses TRBV7-9 with TRBJ1-4; 10 positions agree with TRBD1. With 4 bases clipped from V and 8 bases from J, the junction kept 10 bases outside the gene matches. Germline CDR1 and CDR2: SEHNR and FQNEAQ (reference sequence). The CDR3 extends over 16 amino acids. The CDR3 spells CASSSARQGAREKLFF. CDR3 nucleotide sequence: TGTGCCAGCAGCTCCGCAAGACAGGGGGCGCGAGAAAAACTGTTTTTT. The entire variable domain, with the rest obtained from reference TRBV7-9 and TRBJ1-4, is as follows: DTGVSQNPRHKITKRGQNVTFRCDPISEHNRLYWYRQTLGQGPEFLTYFQNEAQLEKSRLLSDRFSAERPKGSFSTLEIQRTEQGDSAMYLCASSSARQGAREKLFFGSGTQLSVL.

The gene calls are TRBV27 and TRBJ2-5; D might be TRBD2 (5 bases). Trimming took 5 bases from V and 5 from J, leaving 15 bases between them. Germline V gives CDR1 MNHEY, CDR2 SMNVEV (reference sequence). The CDR3 extends over 14 amino acids. Here the CDR3 DNA reads TGTGCCAGCAGTCCCTCCGAGGGCTGGGAGACCCAGTACTTC. This translates into CASSPSEGWETQYF.

This clone was counted only a few times. J is TRBJ2-4 and V is TRBV25-1; 9 bases map to TRBD2. The germline V gene has CDR1 MGHDK and CDR2 SYGVNS. Trimming removed 6 bases from V and 8 bases from J; junction bases left unmatched: 2. The CDR3 is 12 residues long. The CDR3 nucleotides are TGTGCCAGCAGCTTAGCGGGAGACATTCAGTACTTC. Translated, it gives CASSLAGDIQYF.

This chain connects TRBV30 to TRBJ2-1; perhaps TRBD1 as D (5 bases). Trimming removed 1 base at V and 6 bases at J, with 13 bases between. The CDR3 consists of 14 residues. In germline, CDR1 is GTSNPN, CDR2 SVGIG (reference sequence). CDR3 DNA: TGTGCCTGGAGTGGCCAGGGTGTCTCCAATGAGCAGTTCTTC. Residues: CAWSGQGVSNEQFF.